One and the same sample provided the 14 T cell receptor beta chains below, sequenced in a study of blood T cells in healthy people across ages. Using a J-beta primer mix together with a sample-barcoded 5' primer, a second PCR was run for about 7 to 12 cycles. MiXCR was run by TCRdb on the 5' RACE reads, yielding one entry per CDR3 protein. Of around 800,000 distinct CDR3 sequences listed, about 55% are singletons. Input material: blood. These receptors all stem from a man at least 80 years old in good health.

At least ten counts were recorded for this clonotype. The gene calls are TRBV11-2 and TRBJ2-1, with TRBD2 matching over 9 bases. The CDR3 has 13 residues. Germline trimming cut 3 bases from V and 8 bases from J; bases unmatched to any gene: 2. Germline CDR1 reads SGHAT; CDR2 reads FQNNGV. CDR3 in DNA: TGTGCCAGCAGCTTGGGACTAGCCGATGAGCAGTTCTTC. This codes for CASSLGLADEQFF. Using reference TRBV11-2 and TRBJ2-1 for the parts outside the CDR3, the full variable domain is EAGVAQSPRYKIIEKRQSVAFWCNPISGHATLYWYQQILGQGPKLLIQFQNNGVVDDSQLPKDRFSAERLKGVDSTLKIQPAKLEDSAVYLCASSLGLADEQFFGPGTRLTVL.

The CDR3 region is CSVRSLSSGSSGANVLTF. The CDR3 nucleotides are TGCAGTGTTAGGAGCCTGTCTAGCGGGTCCTCTGGGGCCAACGTCCTGACTTTC. V is TRBV20-1 and J is TRBJ2-6, with 8 bases fitting TRBD2. The CDR3 runs 18 residues. The germline V gene has CDR1 DFQATT and CDR2 SNEGSKA (reference sequence). V dropped 7 bases and J dropped 0; count of bases not matched to a gene: 14.

The chain combines TRBV10-1 with TRBJ1-4; a weak D match, TRBD1 (5 bases). The V and J ends lost 2 bases and 8 bases respectively, with 12 bases between them. Germline CDR1 and CDR2: WNHNN and SYGVQD (reference sequence). This CDR3 contains 14 residues. CDR3 sequence reads: CASSERGMNEKLFF. The CDR3 DNA is TGCGCCAGCAGTGAGCGGGGCATGAACGAAAAACTGTTTTTT.

This sequence joins TRBV29-1 and TRBJ2-1, with 8 bases identical to TRBD2. Germline V lookup: CDR1 SQVTM, CDR2 ANQGSEA. Germline trimming cut 4 bases from V and 7 bases from J; bases unmatched to any gene: 6. The CDR3 covers 13 residues. The CDR3 DNA sequence: TGCAGCGTTGGGGAGCGGGGGTTGAATGAGCAGTTCTTC. Amino acids: CSVGERGLNEQFF.

The gene calls are TRBV5-1 and TRBJ1-6; 9 bases are shared with TRBD1. The CDR3 is 17 amino acids. Germline V gene lookup returns CDR1 SGHRS and CDR2 YFSETQ. The V and J ends lost 3 bases and 7 bases, in that order; junction bases with no gene match: 11. The DNA for the CDR3 is TGCGCCAGCAGCTCGTTGACCGGGACAGGGTACAATTCACCCCTCCACTTT. This codes for CASSSLTGTGYNSPLHF.

This chain joins TRBV7-9 and TRBJ2-5; 12 bases line up with TRBD2. The V gene end was trimmed by 5 bases and the J gene end by 5 bases; junction bases not matched to a gene: 9. Germline lookup yields CDR1 SEHNR and CDR2 FQNEAQ (reference sequence). The CDR3 contains 16 residues. The CDR3: CASSLGLAGSKETQYF. The CDR3 DNA follows: TGTGCCAGCAGCCTTGGACTAGCGGGATCTAAGGAGACCCAGTACTTC.

The chain uses TRBV5-1 and TRBJ2-3; TRBD2 agrees at 9 bases. Unmatched junction bases numbered 20, after V lost 4 bases and J lost 14 bases. Germline V gene sequence: CDR1 SGHRS, CDR2 YFSETQ. The CDR3 contains 16 residues. The CDR3 region has the DNA TGCGCCAGCAGCAGGGGGGCTAGCGGGGCCACCCGGTACGCGTATTTT. Its protein is CASSRGASGATRYAYF.

V and J are TRBV4-1 and TRBJ1-2; tentatively, D is TRBD1 (5 bases). The CDR3 sequence is 16 residues long. Germline V gives CDR1 MGHRA, CDR2 YSYEKL. V lost 3 bases to trimming and J lost 7 bases, with 21 bases between them. CDR3 in amino acids: CASSQVLRRGVGGYTF. CDR3 bases: TGCGCCAGCAGCCAGGTCCTTAGACGGGGGGTCGGTGGCTACACCTTC.

V usage is TRBV5-1 and J usage is TRBJ1-1; 9 nucleotides agree with TRBD1. The CDR3 has 15 amino acids. The germline gives CDR1 SGHRS, CDR2 YFSETQ. The V and J ends lost 4 bases and 4 bases, in that order; junction bases with no gene match: 8. As DNA, the CDR3 is TGCGCCAGCAGCCCTGCGACAGGGGGATCCACTGAAGCTTTCTTT. Encoded protein: CASSPATGGSTEAFF.

In regard to this clonotype: A clone one base away is much larger, so this may be a read error. The chain combines TRBV6-1 with TRBJ2-5, with D possibly TRBD1 on 7 matching bases. The J call is uncertain, as TRBJ2-7 better fits the DNA end. The CDR3 runs to 12 residues. CDR1 MNHNS and CDR2 SASEGT come from the germline V gene. CDR3 in amino acids: CASSEQGGEQYF. The DNA of the CDR3 is TGTGCCAGCAGTGAACAGGGGGGCGAGCAGTACTTC.

J is TRBJ2-4 and V is TRBV6-6; no clear D gene. This CDR3 comprises 14 residues. CDR1 and CDR2 (germline): MNHNY, SVGAGI (reference sequence). The germline V and J ends were trimmed by 7 bases and 6 bases, with 16 bases remaining between them. The DNA of the CDR3 is TGTGCCAGCACAGATTGGGAAGAAAGAAACATTCAGTACTTC. This codes for CASTDWEERNIQYF.

The chain recombines TRBV4-1 with TRBJ2-7; D tentatively reads TRBD1 or TRBD2 (5 bases each). V lost 6 bases, J lost 0 bases, and 12 bases lay in between. CDR1 is MGHRA, CDR2 YSYEKL, per germline. This CDR3 contains 14 residues. The CDR3: CASRKAGTSYEQYF. In DNA form, the CDR3 reads TGCGCCAGCAGAAAAGCCGGGACCTCCTACGAGCAGTACTTC.

The rearrangement links TRBV29-1 to TRBJ2-2; 11 bases line up with TRBD2. CDR1 is SQVTM, CDR2 ANQGSEA, per germline. The CDR3 extends over 14 amino acids. V shed 4 bases and J 6 bases; nucleotides not matched to a gene: 4. Written as DNA, the CDR3 is TGCAGCGTTGCCACTAGCGGGAGCGCCGGGGAGCTGTTTTTT. It is translated as CSVATSGSAGELFF.

The rearrangement joins TRBV7-9 to TRBJ1-1, with D perhaps matching TRBD1 (6 bases). There are 16 residues in the CDR3. Trimming shortened V by 5 bases and J by 4 bases, and 20 bases separated the two germline ends. Germline V gene lookup returns CDR1 SEHNR and CDR2 FQNEAQ (reference sequence). CDR3 sequence (DNA): TGTGCCAGCAGCCCCACCCCCCCAGGGGCGAGCACTGAAGCTTTCTTT. This translates into CASSPTPPGASTEAFF.